The 19 T cell receptor beta chains given below trace back to one sample, sequenced in a study of cytomegalovirus exposure and HLA in healthy donors. Sequenced by immunoSEQ multiplex PCR; TCRdb stores in-frame clones only, minus some. The data hold 100,000 to 150,000 clones, with roughly nine tenths observed a single time. The sample consisted of PBMCs. These receptors all come from a young woman in good health and CMV-seronegative.

In this sample, this clone turned up a few times. The chain combines TRBV7-9 with TRBJ2-1; tentatively, D is TRBD2 (5 bases). Trimming removed 2 bases from V and 9 bases from J, with 14 bases in between. CDR1 SEHNR and CDR2 FQNEAQ come from the germline V gene (reference sequence). The CDR3 has 14 residues. CDR3 loop: CASSLSGLAVEQFF. In DNA form, the CDR3 reads TGTGCCAGCAGCTTAAGTGGTCTAGCAGTTGAGCAGTTCTTC. The whole variable domain, remainder taken from reference TRBV7-9 and TRBJ2-1, is DTGVSQNPRHKITKRGQNVTFRCDPISEHNRLYWYRQTLGQGPEFLTYFQNEAQLEKSRLLSDRFSAERPKGSFSTLEIQRTEQGDSAMYLCASSLSGLAVEQFFGPGTRLTVL.

The rearrangement links TRBV7-6 to TRBJ2-2; D gene uncertain. CDR1 and CDR2 (germline): SGHVS, FNYEAQ. The CDR3 covers 13 residues. V gave up 5 bases and J gave up 6 bases, with 10 bases separating them. The CDR3 loop is CASSTAPAGELFF. Here the CDR3 DNA reads TGTGCCAGCAGCACTGCTCCGGCCGGGGAGCTGTTTTTT.

This clone was found once. The chain employs TRBV7-7 and TRBJ2-1; 8 nucleotides align to TRBD2. Germline V CDR1 and CDR2: SSHAT, FNYEAQ (reference sequence). Germline trimming cut 5 bases from V and 6 bases from J; bases unmatched to any gene: 9. The CDR3 is 15 residues long. CDR3 in amino acids: CASSPRLALTNEQFF. As DNA, the CDR3 is TGTGCCAGCAGCCCCCGACTAGCGCTAACCAATGAGCAGTTCTTC.

In this sample, this clone turned up once. The V and J genes are TRBV6-5 and TRBJ1-1, with a possible D match to TRBD1 (5 bases). The V end was cut by 6 bases, the J end by 10 bases, with 12 bases between. This CDR3 has 11 amino acids. Germline V CDR1 and CDR2: MNHEY, SVGAGI. The CDR3 region is CASRNVGRAFF. The CDR3 DNA follows: TGTGCCAGCAGGAACGTGGGGCGAGCTTTCTTT.

The V call is TRBV6-5, the J call TRBJ2-7; 10 bases are shared with TRBD1. Germline CDR1 MNHEY, CDR2 SVGAGI. Trimming took 2 bases from V and 2 from J; bases not matched to a gene: 3. The CDR3 sequence is 15 residues long. This CDR3 reads CASSYVDRGPYEQYF. CDR3 coding DNA: TGTGCCAGCAGTTACGTAGACAGGGGGCCCTACGAGCAGTACTTC.

V is TRBV10-1 and J is TRBJ1-1; TRBD1 matches 7 bases. The V segment lost 6 bases and the J segment 0 bases; nucleotides outside the gene matches: 1. This CDR3 spans 13 amino acids. Germline V gene data show CDR1 as WNHNN and CDR2 as SYGVQD (reference sequence). The CDR3 DNA is TGCGCCAGCAGCGGGACAGTGAACACTGAAGCTTTCTTT. Protein: CASSGTVNTEAFF.

The chain joins TRBV28 to TRBJ2-7; TRBD1 matches 10 bases. The germline V gene has CDR1 MDHEN and CDR2 SYDVKM. This CDR3 has 17 residues. Trimming at V came to 4 bases and at J to 9 bases, leaving 18 bases not matched to a gene. The DNA of the CDR3 is TGTGCCAGCAGTTCGTCTACTACCGGGACAGGGGAAAACGGGCAGTACGTC. Translated: CASSSSTTGTGENGQYV.

V gene TRBV7-6 combines with J gene TRBJ2-2; D is possibly TRBD2 (5 bases). Trimming took 1 base from V and 6 from J, leaving 12 bases between them. Germline V gene data show CDR1 as SGHVS and CDR2 as FNYEAQ. This CDR3 region has 15 residues. Here the CDR3 reads CASSLGTSFAGELFF. For the CDR3, the DNA is TGTGCCAGCAGCTTAGGTACTAGTTTCGCCGGGGAGCTGTTTTTT.

The chain is built from TRBV6-6 and TRBJ1-3, with TRBD1 matching 8 bases. Trimming at V came to 4 bases and at J to 4 bases, leaving 0 bases not matched to a gene. The CDR3 runs 13 residues. The V gene's germline CDR1 is MNHNY and CDR2 SVGAGI (reference sequence). The CDR3 DNA reads as TGTGCCAGCAGTTGGACAGGGGGAAACACCATATATTTT. As protein: CASSWTGGNTIYF.

The chain carries TRBV7-9 and TRBJ2-5, with D possibly matching TRBD2 (6 bases). Trimming took 5 bases from V and 2 from J, leaving 15 bases between them. CDR1 is SEHNR and CDR2 is FQNEAQ in the germline V gene (reference sequence). The CDR3 runs to 15 residues. CDR3 loop: CASSQITLAQETQYF. CDR3 sequence (DNA): TGTGCCAGCAGCCAAATCACTCTAGCGCAAGAGACCCAGTACTTC.

The V call is TRBV30, the J call TRBJ1-1, with D possibly TRBD1 on 5 matching bases. The CDR3 has 15 residues. Germline CDR1 GTSNPN, CDR2 SVGIG (reference sequence). Trimming removed 3 bases from V and 4 bases from J, with 18 bases in between. The CDR3 coding sequence is TGTGCCTGGAGAGCCACTCGGGACGGGGGCACTGAAGCTTTCTTT. Translation: CAWRATRDGGTEAFF.

CDR3 sequence: CASSPQTGGPENSNQPQHF. The DNA for the CDR3 is TGTGCCAGCAGTCCTCAGACAGGGGGCCCCGAAAATAGCAATCAGCCCCAGCATTTT. The V and J genes are TRBV27 and TRBJ1-5, with 10 bases fitting TRBD1. CDR3 length: 19 amino acids. V dropped 5 bases and J dropped 0; count of bases not matched to a gene: 13. Germline V gene data show CDR1 as MNHEY and CDR2 as SMNVEV (reference sequence).

J is TRBJ1-5 and V is TRBV28; 9 nucleotides line up with TRBD1. V trimming: 6 bases; J trimming: 7 bases; junction bases outside the gene matches: 10. CDR1 and CDR2 (germline): MDHEN, SYDVKM. The CDR3 is made up of 15 amino acids. The CDR3 DNA follows: TGTGCCAGCAGCCCCGAAACAGGGGGCAGCCAGCCCCAGCATTTT. Protein sequence: CASSPETGGSQPQHF.

The V call is TRBV4-3, the J call TRBJ1-4, with 9 positions matching TRBD1. V gave up 1 base and J gave up 3 bases; unmatched junction bases: 12. The germline gives CDR1 LGHNA, CDR2 YSLEER. The CDR3 totals 19 residues. The CDR3 protein is CASSQGWDRAYGANEKLFF. The CDR3 coding sequence is TGCGCCAGCAGCCAAGGCTGGGACAGGGCCTATGGAGCTAATGAAAAACTGTTTTTT.

The gene calls are TRBV6-4 and TRBJ2-1; 9 positions match TRBD2. The germline V gene encodes CDR1 MRHNA and CDR2 SNTAGT. The J segment lost 6 bases and the V segment lost 5 bases, leaving 5 bases of the junction unmatched. The CDR3 sequence is 14 residues long. In DNA, the CDR3 is TGTGCCAGCAGTATACTAGCGGGCCTCAATGAGCAGTTCTTC. Translated, it gives CASSILAGLNEQFF.

This chain connects TRBV10-3 to TRBJ1-4; TRBD1 matches 9 bases. This CDR3 contains 14 residues. Germline CDR1 is ENHRY and CDR2 is SYGVKD. Trimming cost V 10 bases and J 5 bases; bases outside gene matches: 8. CDR3 DNA sequence: TGTGCCACCGGGGTGGGACAGGGAAATGAAAAACTGTTTTTT. Protein sequence: CATGVGQGNEKLFF.

The chain recombines TRBV19 with TRBJ1-2, with no clear D. CDR1 LNHDA and CDR2 SQIVND come from the germline V gene (reference sequence). This CDR3 spans 15 amino acids. Trimming took off 6 bases at V and 8 bases at J, with 22 bases between the two ends. CDR3: CASSPDWNRVFGYTF. CDR3 in DNA: TGTGCCAGTAGCCCAGACTGGAACCGGGTTTTCGGCTACACCTTC.

The chain is built from TRBV5-1 and TRBJ2-3, with D perhaps TRBD2 (5 bases). CDR3 size: 14 residues. CDR1 and CDR2 from the germline V gene are SGHRS and YFSETQ. V dropped 0 bases and J dropped 2 bases, with 7 bases sitting between them. This chain's CDR3 is CASSLERDTDTQYF. In nucleotides, the CDR3 is TGCGCCAGCAGCTTGGAGAGGGACACAGATACGCAGTATTTT. The full variable domain, its missing parts supplied by reference TRBV5-1 and TRBJ2-3, is KAGVTQTPRYLIKTRGQQVTLSCSPISGHRSVSWYQQTPGQGLQFLFEYFSETQRNKGNFPGRFSGRQFSNSRSEMNVSTLELGDSALYLCASSLERDTDTQYFGPGTRLTVL.

In nucleotides, the CDR3 is TGCAGCGTGGGGGAGGTCGGTCAGCCCCAGCATTTT. It codes for CSVGEVGQPQHF. This sequence joins TRBV29-1 and TRBJ1-5; weak D call: TRBD1 (5 bases). This CDR3 has 12 residues. Trimming removed 6 bases at V and 6 bases at J, with 12 bases between. Germline CDR1 is SQVTM and CDR2 is ANQGSEA.